This TCR beta chain was obtained from a study of blood T cell repertoires in COVID-19. The overall study: Material from acute and convalescent COVID-19 was sourced from the United States, Italy and Spain. The analysed material was cDNA or gDNA that came from T cells, B-cell-depleted T cells, or PBMCs.

V was clipped by 0 bases and J by 1 base; unmatched bases: 3. Germline V gene lookup returns CDR1 MNHNS and CDR2 SASEGT. This CDR3 contains 15 residues. Authors' methods: Reference gene primers were amplified, and this amplification served to estimate nucleated cell counts. The repertoire was sequenced with immunoSEQ multiplex PCR; TCRdb's copy has only in-frame clones and lacks some. V and J calls and clone size are as listed in that table; D and trimming were resolved from the DNA. The sample consists of approximately 170,000 clones, roughly 84% of them appearing once. Participants were aged about 18 to 95 years, lived in 24 US areas, and enrolled virtually.

Specimen: PBMCs or T cells enriched from blood (not recorded which). This TCR came from a woman in her forties or fifties who had recovered from COVID-19. The chain is built from TRBV6-1 and TRBJ2-7; 7 bases fit TRBD1. CDR3: CASSEAGQLSYEQYF. The DNA for the CDR3 is TGTGCCAGCAGTGAAGCGGGACAGCTTTCCTACGAGCAGTACTTC.